Shown below are 26 T cell receptor beta chains from a single sample sequenced in a study of patients and donors after allogeneic stem cell transplantation. In TCRdb, the RT-PCR reads were re-called with MiXCR into one record per CDR3 protein. The data contain around 3,000 distinct CDR3 sequences, approximately 5.6% of them seen just once; the ten biggest clones take up less than 15%. Sequenced: blood, either unsorted or a sorted T cell fraction (not recorded which). Receptors originate from a human donor who was either an allogeneic HSCT recipient or a stem cell or donor lymphocyte infusion donor (not recorded which). It is not recorded whose cells these are; they may come from a transplant donor.

The V gene is TRBV19, the J gene TRBJ2-1; either TRBD1 or TRBD2 may fit D (5 bases each). In germline, CDR1 is LNHDA, CDR2 SQIVND (reference sequence). Trimming took off 3 bases at V and 5 bases at J, with 17 bases between the two ends. The CDR3 has 16 amino acids. The CDR3 here is CASSMYTRGSDNEQFF. The CDR3 DNA sequence: TGTGCCAGTAGTATGTACACTAGGGGAAGTGACAATGAGCAGTTCTTC.

This clonotype was found a few times. This chain connects TRBV6-5 to TRBJ1-1; D not certain. CDR1 and CDR2 from the germline V gene are MNHEY and SVGAGI. The length of the CDR3 is 11 residues. V was cut by 6 bases and J by 8 bases, with 10 bases left in between. CDR3 DNA: TGTGCCAGCAGGACGAAATGGGAAGCTTTCTTT. It yields the protein CASRTKWEAFF.

By proportion, this clonotype is medium-sized. V gene TRBV27 combines with J gene TRBJ2-1, with D hard to call. Germline-derived CDR1 and CDR2 are MNHEY and SMNVEV (reference sequence). V gave up 3 bases and J gave up 3 bases, with 6 bases separating them. This CDR3 contains 13 residues. The CDR3 is CASSLNFYNEQFF. The CDR3 coding sequence is TGTGCCAGCAGTTTGAACTTCTACAATGAGCAGTTCTTC.

By proportion, this clonotype is medium-sized. The chain recombines TRBV15 with TRBJ1-5; no reliable D call. This CDR3 is 16 amino acids long. V lost 1 base and J lost 1, with 11 bases in between. CDR1 is LNHNV and CDR2 is YYDKDF in the germline V gene (reference sequence). The CDR3: CATSRGRARSNQPQHF. Here the CDR3 DNA reads TGTGCCACCAGCAGAGGAAGGGCACGGAGCAATCAGCCCCAGCATTTT.

In this sample, this clonotype turned up a few times. V and J are TRBV11-2 and TRBJ1-1; weak D call: TRBD1 (6 bases). V was trimmed by 4 bases and J by 8 bases, leaving 14 bases between them. There are 13 residues in the CDR3. CDR1 is SGHAT, CDR2 FQNNGV, per germline. CDR3 protein: CASSSLGGLEAFF. CDR3 bases: TGTGCCAGCAGCTCCCTGGGGGGCTTGGAAGCTTTCTTT. Looking up the rest from reference TRBV11-2 and TRBJ1-1 gives the full variable domain: EAGVAQSPRYKIIEKRQSVAFWCNPISGHATLYWYQQILGQGPKLLIQFQNNGVVDDSQLPKDRFSAERLKGVDSTLKIQPAKLEDSAVYLCASSSLGGLEAFFGQGTRLTVV.

This clonotype is medium-sized. The V gene is TRBV30, the J gene TRBJ2-5, with D hard to call. This CDR3 comprises 12 residues. Germline-derived CDR1 and CDR2 are GTSNPN and SVGIG (reference sequence). With 0 bases removed from V and 5 bases from J, the gap between germline ends came to 7 bases. CDR3 nucleotides: TGTGCCTGGAGTGTACGACGGGAGACCCAGTACTTC. Translation: CAWSVRRETQYF.

This chain connects TRBV20-1 to TRBJ1-6; 8 bases match TRBD1. CDR3 length equals 14 residues. The V and J ends lost 6 bases and 7 bases, in that order; junction bases with no gene match: 8. Germline-derived CDR1 and CDR2 are DFQATT and SNEGSKA (reference sequence). Here the CDR3 DNA reads TGCAGTGCCCAGGGGGACAGGAGGAATTCACCCCTCCACTTT. Translated, it gives CSAQGDRRNSPLHF.

The chain has TRBV10-2 and TRBJ1-1, with no clear D. This CDR3 spans 12 amino acids. Germline V lookup: CDR1 WSHSY, CDR2 SAAADI. Trimming shortened V by 6 bases and J by 0 bases, and 5 bases separated the two germline ends. This CDR3 is CASRQLNTEAFF. CDR3 nucleotides: TGCGCCAGCAGACAGTTGAACACTGAAGCTTTCTTT.

By share, this clonotype ranks as medium-sized. V usage is TRBV21-1 and J usage is TRBJ1-1. TRBV21-1 is a recognized pseudogene. The CDR3 runs to 15 residues. The CDR3 bases are TGTGCCAGCAGCAAACGGAGGGCACGGGACACTGAAGCTTTCTTT. This translates into CASSKRRARDTEAFF.

This clonotype is categorized as medium-sized (0.01 to 0.1%). The chain couples TRBV7-8 to TRBJ1-2; 7 bases line up with TRBD1. The germline V gene has CDR1 SGHVS and CDR2 FQNEAQ. The CDR3 extends over 15 amino acids. Losses at the gene ends were 5 bases for V and 1 base for J; bases not matched to a gene: 7. CDR3 region: CASSRSGTDNYGYTF. The CDR3 DNA reads as TGTGCCAGCAGCCGGAGTGGGACAGATAACTATGGCTACACCTTC.

By share, this clonotype counts as medium-sized (0.01 to 0.1%). The rearrangement links TRBV6-2 or TRBV6-3 to TRBJ2-7; perhaps TRBD2 as D (6 bases). Trimming pared 8 bases from V and 2 bases from J, leaving 19 bases between. The germline V gene has CDR1 MNHEY and CDR2 SVGEGT. The CDR3 has 15 residues. CDR3 DNA: TGTGCCAGCGCGCTGGGCGGGACGGTAACCTACGAGCAGTACTTC. Encoded protein: CASALGGTVTYEQYF.

In its sample, this clonotype is medium-sized. V gene TRBV6-5 combines with J gene TRBJ2-4; 10 nucleotides align to TRBD1. With 6 bases clipped from V and 6 bases from J, the junction kept 2 bases outside the gene matches. Germline V gene sequence: CDR1 MNHEY, CDR2 SVGAGI. The CDR3 has 13 residues. CDR3 amino acids: CASRRDRGNIQYF. The DNA for the CDR3 is TGTGCCAGCAGAAGGGACAGGGGAAACATTCAGTACTTC.

This clonotype was detected only a few times. This rearrangement joins TRBV7-2 to TRBJ2-1; 12 nucleotides match TRBD2. This CDR3 spans 14 amino acids. Germline CDR1 SGHTA, CDR2 FQGNSA. J gave up 14 bases and V 3 bases, and 8 bases lay outside the gene matches. CDR3 DNA: TGTGCCAGCAGCTTCTCTAGCGGGAGGGCCCGGGAGTTCTTC. Translating gives CASSFSSGRAREFF. Full variable domain (outside the CDR3, taken from reference TRBV7-2 and TRBJ2-1): GAGVSQSPSNKVTEKGKDVELRCDPISGHTALYWYRQSLGQGLEFLIYFQGNSAPDKSGLPSDRFSAERTGGSVSTLTIQRTQQEDSAVYLCASSFSSGRAREFFGPGTRLTVL.

The chain is built from TRBV5-8 and TRBJ2-2; TRBD2 matches 10 bases. Trimming removed 5 bases from V and 6 bases from J; junction bases left unmatched: 7. The germline gives CDR1 SGHTS, CDR2 YDEGEE. CDR3 length: 15 amino acids. The chain's CDR3 is CASSRLAGAAGELFF. In DNA form, the CDR3 reads TGTGCCAGCAGTAGGCTAGCGGGAGCGGCCGGGGAGCTGTTTTTT.

This clonotype is categorized as medium-sized. The chain carries TRBV29-1 and TRBJ2-7, with 11 bases matching TRBD2. The CDR3 is made up of 13 amino acids. The trim removed 4 bases at V and 2 bases at J, leaving 1 base unmatched. Per germline, CDR1 SQVTM and CDR2 ANQGSEA. The chain's CDR3 is CSVGLAGTYEQYF. As DNA, the CDR3 is TGCAGCGTTGGACTAGCGGGGACCTACGAGCAGTACTTC.

This clonotype ranks as medium-sized. This chain links TRBV11-2 with TRBJ1-1; 8 nucleotides agree with TRBD1. The junction had 3 bases not matched to a gene; V was cut back by 5 bases and J by 1 base. Germline V CDR1 and CDR2: SGHAT, FQNNGV. CDR3 length equals 14 residues. For the CDR3, the DNA is TGTGCCAGCAGCGAACAGGGGGGGAACACTGAAGCTTTCTTT. Its translation is CASSEQGGNTEAFF.

This clonotype qualifies as medium-sized. J is TRBJ2-7 and V is TRBV7-8; 16 bases fit TRBD2. The CDR3 spans 17 residues. Per germline, CDR1 SGHVS and CDR2 FQNEAQ. V lost 2 bases, J lost 3 bases, and 4 bases stayed unmatched. Written as DNA, the CDR3 is TGTGCCAGCAGCTTATTCGGGACTAGCGGGAGGGACTACGAGCAGTACTTC. Protein: CASSLFGTSGRDYEQYF.

CDR3 in amino acids: CASSLFRENYGYTF. CDR3 in DNA: TGTGCCAGCAGCTTATTCAGGGAAAACTATGGCTACACCTTC. The genes are TRBV7-9 and TRBJ1-2; TRBD1 might be the D (5 bases). This CDR3 is built from 14 residues. The V gene's germline CDR1 is SEHNR and CDR2 FQNEAQ (reference sequence). Trimming left V 2 bases short and J 2 bases short, with 9 bases between.

By sample fraction, this clonotype is medium-sized. The chain links TRBV6-2 or TRBV6-3 to TRBJ2-2; TRBD2 matches 12 bases. The CDR3 length is 16 residues. J gave up 5 bases and V 0 bases, and 1 base lay outside the gene matches. Germline values: CDR1 MNHEY, CDR2 SVGEGT. The CDR3 DNA reads as TGTGCCAGCAGTTACTCGACTAGCGGGAGAACCGGGGAGCTGTTTTTT. Protein product: CASSYSTSGRTGELFF.

This clonotype showed up just a few times. This chain uses TRBV5-5 with TRBJ2-1; 8 bases align to TRBD1. The length of the CDR3 is 13 residues. CDR1 is SGHKS, CDR2 YYEKEE, per germline (reference sequence). V shed 0 bases, J shed 11 bases, and the junction held 4 bases outside the gene matches. This chain's CDR3 is CASSLGDRPKQFF. The CDR3, as DNA: TGTGCCAGCAGCTTGGGGGACAGGCCAAAGCAGTTCTTC.

There are a few counts of this clonotype. The chain joins TRBV7-3 to TRBJ1-1; the match to TRBD1 covers 10 bases. The germline CDR1 and CDR2 sequences are SGHTA and FQGTGA. There are 14 residues in the CDR3. The V gene end was trimmed by 6 bases and the J gene end by 5 bases; junction bases not matched to a gene: 6. Here the CDR3 DNA reads TGTGCCAGCAGTCCCGACAGGGGGCGGACTGAAGCTTTCTTT. It codes for CASSPDRGRTEAFF.

In its sample, this clonotype ranks as medium-sized. J is TRBJ2-1 and V is TRBV7-2; TRBD1 is a possible D gene (5 bases). The germline V gene has CDR1 SGHTA and CDR2 FQGNSA. V lost 5 bases, J lost 9 bases, and 11 bases lay in between. The CDR3 loop spans 12 amino acids. The DNA of the CDR3 is TGTGCCAGCAGCACCGCTAGGGGTGAGCAGTTCTTC. This translates into CASSTARGEQFF.

By share, this clonotype ranks as medium-sized. This sequence joins TRBV6-5 and TRBJ2-1; D perhaps matches TRBD2 (6 bases). Between the trimmed V and J ends, which lost 6 bases and 4 bases, there was a span of 13 bases. The germline gives CDR1 MNHEY, CDR2 SVGAGI. The CDR3 contains 14 residues. CDR3 in DNA: TGTGCCAGCAGCCCGGGACTCAATTACAATGAGCAGTTCTTC. It encodes CASSPGLNYNEQFF.

By frequency in the sample, this clonotype is medium-sized. The chain has TRBV11-2 and TRBJ2-5, with D perhaps matching TRBD2 (5 bases). CDR1 and CDR2 from the germline V gene are SGHAT and FQNNGV. There are 13 residues in the CDR3. V was clipped by 3 bases and J by 7 bases, with 12 bases between them. CDR3: CASSLEAGGTQYF. CDR3 coding DNA: TGTGCCAGCAGCTTGGAGGCGGGCGGGACCCAGTACTTC.

This clonotype is large in the sample. The chain links TRBV7-6 to TRBJ2-1; TRBD2 matches 10 bases. Germline values: CDR1 SGHVS, CDR2 FNYEAQ. With 5 bases clipped from V and 3 bases from J, the junction kept 10 bases outside the gene matches. The CDR3 spans 17 residues. CDR3 protein: CASSPRLAGLFYNEQFF. The CDR3 DNA reads as TGTGCCAGCAGCCCACGACTAGCGGGCCTATTCTACAATGAGCAGTTCTTC. Using reference TRBV7-6 and TRBJ2-1 for the parts outside the CDR3, the full variable domain is GAGVSQSPRYKVTKRGQDVALRCDPISGHVSLYWYRQALGQGPEFLTYFNYEAQQDKSGLPNDRFSAERPEGSISTLTIQRTEQRDSAMYRCASSPRLAGLFYNEQFFGPGTRLTVL.

Judged by abundance, this clonotype is medium-sized (0.01 to 0.1%). The V call is TRBV7-2, the J call TRBJ2-1; D unresolved. Trimming shortened V by 7 bases and J by 10 bases, and 20 bases separated the two germline ends. This CDR3 comprises 14 residues. Germline V CDR1 and CDR2: SGHTA, FQGNSA. CDR3 amino acids: CASTHGLGVGEQFF. The CDR3 DNA reads TGTGCCAGCACCCACGGCCTTGGCGTAGGAGAGCAGTTCTTC.